The rows below give T cell receptor beta chains drawn from one sample of a study of cytomegalovirus exposure and HLA in healthy donors. The method was immunoSEQ multiplex PCR; TCRdb's version includes in-frame clones alone and lacks a portion of them. The data hold some 180,000 clones, with more than 75% observed a single time. Sequencing was carried out using PBMCs. The receptors derive from a woman aged 25 to 45 in good health and CMV-seropositive. Both conserved end residues are part of each CDR3. A D gene is named only where the DNA matches it firmly. Part of the rows lack a size; the others show once, few, many or a class for expanded clones.

j_call clone_size v_call d_call cdr3_nt cdr3_aa
TRBJ2-1 NA TRBV11-3 TRBD1 TGTGCCAGCAGCCTGGACAGGGGGGGTTCCTACAATGAGCAGTTCTTC CASSLDRGGSYNEQFF
TRBJ2-6 few TRBV5-4 NA TGTGCCAGCAGCGCCAGGGAATCTGGGGCCAACGTCCTGACTTTC CASSARESGANVLTF
TRBJ2-3 NA TRBV5-1 TRBD2 TGCGCCAGCAGCTTCGGGACTAGCCTACTAGATACGCAGTATTTT CASSFGTSLLDTQYF
TRBJ2-5 few TRBV2 NA TGTGCCAGCAGCTTGGACAGCTTTATAGGGACCCAGTACTTC CASSLDSFIGTQYF
TRBJ2-7 NA TRBV7-2 NA TGTGCCAGCAGCCCGGCCCAGGGGAGTGGGATCTACGAGCAGTACTTC CASSPAQGSGIYEQYF
TRBJ2-7 few TRBV6-5 NA TGTGCCAGCAGTTACTCGCGCGGGAACTACGAGCAGTACTTC CASSYSRGNYEQYF
TRBJ2-4 NA TRBV28 TRBD1 TGTGCCAGCAGCGGACAGGGGGTCGACATTCAGTACTTC CASSGQGVDIQYF
TRBJ2-2 NA TRBV5-1 NA TGCGCCAGCAGCCCGGCCCTGGGGGGAACCGGGGAGCTGTTTTTT CASSPALGGTGELFF
TRBJ2-1 NA TRBV7-2 TRBD2 TGTGCCAGCAGCCCGGGACTAGCGGGAGTTCCCGGGTATGAGCAGTTCTTC CASSPGLAGVPGYEQFF
TRBJ2-7 NA TRBV27 TRBD1 TGTGCCAGCAGGGACAGGAAAACCAACGAGCAGTACTTC CASRDRKTNEQYF
TRBJ1-5 NA TRBV27 NA TGTGCCAGCAGTTTAAGGGGTAGCAATCAGCCCCAGCATTTT CASSLRGSNQPQHF
TRBJ2-1 NA TRBV6-6 TRBD1 TGTGCCGCCCAGGGGGTTATCAACTCCTACAATGAGCAGTTCTTC CAAQGVINSYNEQFF
TRBJ1-1 NA TRBV5-4 NA TGTGCCAGCAGCTTTTTCTCCGCAAGGGGCACTGAAGCTTTCTTT CASSFFSARGTEAFF
TRBJ2-3 NA TRBV19 NA TGTGCCAGTAGTATAGGGAGGGGCGCAGATACGCAGTATTTT CASSIGRGADTQYF
TRBJ1-1 NA TRBV5-6 NA TGTGCCAGCAGCACAGGGCCCGGGGACACTGAAGCTTTCTTT CASSTGPGDTEAFF
TRBJ2-7 NA TRBV28 TRBD2 TGTGCCGGTTATAGCGGGGGGCCTTTCCCCTCCTACGAGCAGTACTTC CAGYSGGPFPSYEQYF
TRBJ1-2 NA TRBV28 NA TGTGCCAGCAGCCCCGCGGGGGGGGATGGCTACACCTTC CASSPAGGDGYTF
TRBJ2-5 NA TRBV5-1 NA TGCGCCAGCAGCCCAGGACAGCAAGAGACCCAGTACTTC CASSPGQQETQYF
TRBJ1-1 NA TRBV9 NA TGTGCCAGCAGCGTAGGATACAGCCCGAACACTGAAGCTTTCTTT CASSVGYSPNTEAFF
TRBJ2-1 NA TRBV28 NA TGTGCCAGCACTCAAGTAGGGGTCAATGAGCAGTTCTTC CASTQVGVNEQFF
TRBJ1-2 NA TRBV5-1 NA TGCGCCAGCAGCTTGGAACAGAACCTCTATGGCTACACCTTC CASSLEQNLYGYTF
TRBJ2-3 once TRBV4-2 NA TGTGCCAGCAGCCAAGTAGCCCCCAGACGGTCCTTCACAGATACGCAGTATTTT CASSQVAPRRSFTDTQYF
TRBJ1-3 NA TRBV28 TRBD1 TGTGCCAGCACCGGGACAGGGGCTCTGCCCTCTGGAAACACCATATATTTT CASTGTGALPSGNTIYF
TRBJ1-1 once TRBV7-8 NA TGTGCCAGCAGCCCACGGGTTATGAACACTGAAGCTTTCTTT CASSPRVMNTEAFF
TRBJ2-1 NA TRBV6-6 TRBD2 TGTGCCAGCAGTTCACTAGCGGGAGGGCCGAATGAGCAGTTCTTC CASSSLAGGPNEQFF
TRBJ2-2 NA TRBV7-3 NA TGTGCCAGCAGCTCTACGACAGACACCGGGGAGCTGTTTTTT CASSSTTDTGELFF